This T cell receptor (beta chain) emerged from a study of a mutant IDH1 vaccine in newly diagnosed glioma (dated by TCRdb to 2020 to 2022). Regarding the complete study: Across visits V03 through V10, patients got a total of eight vaccinations, given in weeks 1, 3, 5, 7, 11, 15, 19 and 23. In the chemotherapy-containing groups, vaccination started alongside temozolomide cycles, whereas in patients who had radiotherapy alone it started 4-6 weeks after radiotherapy. The approximately 30 treated patients were approximately 62% male and roughly 40% female, with a mean age of approximately 40 years. Before enrollment, most patients had been given radiochemotherapy with temozolomide as standard therapy, while the rest had received either radiotherapy alone or temozolomide alone. Peripheral blood was collected at six visits: V03 (baseline), V05, V07, V10, V12 and V13. Longitudinal TCRB deep sequencing was performed for about 25 treated patients wherever samples were available for exploratory analyses. Broader findings and caveats from the paper: Availability determined which PBMC samples were chosen for TCRB deep sequencing. Immune responses induced by the vaccine were seen in approximately 92% of patients across multiple MHC alleles. It was noted by the authors that analyses of patient blood samples could not be reproduced owing to sample limitations. Pseudoprogression seemed to be unrelated to changes in the top peripheral T cell clonotypes found by TCRB sequencing.

Library method: the immunoSEQ multiplex PCR assay. Following the manufacturer's protocol, the hsTCRB Kit was used to amplify rearranged TCR beta chain sequences. TCRB libraries were sequenced on an Illumina MiSeq. The study's own analysis went as follows. Demultiplexing, trimming and gene mapping were performed with the kit vendor's proprietary platform. As stored in TCRdb, this immuneACCESS dataset retains in-frame rearrangements with V and J assigned. A fraction of the clones does not appear; measured against another copy, unresolved V genes explain less than half of the discrepancy, and the remainder lacks a known reason. V, J and clone size were drawn from that table, and D and trimming were deduced from the DNA. The sample table shows 50,000 or so clones, and around 90% are seen once. Around 2.2% of the sample lies in the top ten. Per the publication, the time point label means: week 11, during vaccination. A 20-mer mutant IDH1 peptide at 300 micrograms in Montanide made up each vaccine dose, which was injected subcutaneously together with topical imiquimod. The donors had newly diagnosed IDH1-mutant astrocytomas of WHO grade 3 or 4 that showed loss of nuclear ATRX. The samples were drawn from NOA16, a multicentre, single-arm, open-label phase I trial in Germany that tested a mutant IDH1 peptide vaccine in humans for the first time. Genomic DNA for TCRB sequencing was extracted from EDTA blood using the DNeasy Blood and Tissue Kit.

Counted from cysteine to phenylalanine, this CDR3 has 17 amino acids. Of the read, only the CDR3 DNA is kept; its 51 bases are in frame from base 1. Between the V and J ends, shortened by 5 bases and 4 bases respectively, the junction contains 24 bases. CDR1 MNHEY and CDR2 SMNVEV are derived from the germline V gene (reference sequence). Note on this clone: What antigen it recognizes has not been identified. Within one base of it there is no much larger clone, and no base qualities were kept.

The sequence was collected from a man aged 50-60 years with glioma. The chain is assembled from TRBV27 and TRBJ2-7; the D gene is perhaps TRBD1, from 6 matching bases. The material was PBMCs, obtained from a glioma patient whose treatment included an IDH1 peptide vaccine. The DNA sequence reads TGTGCCAGCAGTCTAACCGGCGGACAGCCCTATGTATACGAGCAGTACTTC. This sequence encodes CASSLTGGQPYVYEQYF.